The clone carrying this T cell receptor (beta chain) was detected ten times or more. The germline gives CDR1 SGHVS, CDR2 FNYEAQ. Trimming took off 4 bases at V and 2 bases at J, with 16 bases between the two ends. The CDR3 consists of 16 residues. This sample was taken from a study of breast tumors, draining lymph nodes, adjacent tissues. Breast cancer patients provided tissue from their axillary draining lymph nodes. TCRdb redid the calling of the multiplex PCR reads with MiXCR, one entry per CDR3 protein. The table has about 180,000 distinct CDR3 sequences, 33% seen once; the top ten hold around 4.5%.

Input material: axillary lymph node tissue. This clonotype was sampled from a female donor with breast cancer. Some clones in this sample may be carry-over from other donors' samples. The chain recombines TRBV7-6 with TRBJ2-3; D is perhaps TRBD2 (7 bases). CDR3 DNA sequence: TGTGCCAGCAGCTGGGGGCGGGAGACCCCCACAGATACGCAGTATTTT. This gives the protein CASSWGRETPTDTQYF.